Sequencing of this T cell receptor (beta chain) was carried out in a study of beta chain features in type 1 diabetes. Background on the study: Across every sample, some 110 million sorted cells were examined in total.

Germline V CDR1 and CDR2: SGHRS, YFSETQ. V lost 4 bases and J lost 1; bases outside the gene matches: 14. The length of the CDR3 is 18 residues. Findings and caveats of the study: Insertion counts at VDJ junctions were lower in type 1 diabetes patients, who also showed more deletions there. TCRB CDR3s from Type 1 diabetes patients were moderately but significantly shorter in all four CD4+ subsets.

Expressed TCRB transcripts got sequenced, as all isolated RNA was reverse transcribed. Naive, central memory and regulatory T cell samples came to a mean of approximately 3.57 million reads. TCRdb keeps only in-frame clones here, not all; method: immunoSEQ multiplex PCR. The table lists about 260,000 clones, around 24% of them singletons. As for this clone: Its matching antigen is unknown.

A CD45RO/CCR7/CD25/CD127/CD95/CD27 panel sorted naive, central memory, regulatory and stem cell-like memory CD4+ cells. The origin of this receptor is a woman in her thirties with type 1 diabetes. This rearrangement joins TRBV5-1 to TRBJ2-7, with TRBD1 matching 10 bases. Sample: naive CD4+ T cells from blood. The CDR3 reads CASSQVPGQGKRSYEQYF. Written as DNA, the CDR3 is TGCGCCAGCAGCCAAGTCCCGGGACAGGGGAAAAGATCCTACGAGCAGTACTTC.